Each of the 30 T cell receptor beta chains below was sequenced from the same sample in a study of shared T cell receptors in the human thymus. The repertoire was sequenced with immunoSEQ multiplex PCR; TCRdb's copy has only in-frame clones and lacks some. The table has hundreds of thousands of clones, around 87% seen once. The data also belong to a second study, concerning human thymus T cells.

The sequenced sample consisted of thymocytes. The source is a boy less than two years old with a congenital heart defect.

This rearrangement joins TRBV5-1 to TRBJ2-5, with D perhaps matching TRBD2 (5 bases). Trimming cost V 2 bases and J 2 bases, with 10 bases left between them. The CDR3 covers 14 residues. Germline V CDR1 and CDR2: SGHRS, YFSETQ. CDR3 in amino acids: CASSLTGRQETQYF. CDR3 DNA sequence: TGCGCCAGCAGCTTAACTGGGAGACAAGAGACCCAGTACTTC.

The count of this clone is one. V and J are TRBV6-5 and TRBJ1-2; D ambiguous. V gave up 4 bases and J gave up 7 bases, with 19 bases separating them. CDR3 size: 15 residues. The germline CDR1 and CDR2 sequences are MNHEY and SVGAGI. CDR3 sequence reads: CASSSGSLFPIGYTF. The CDR3 DNA is TGTGCCAGCAGTTCCGGGTCACTTTTCCCGATTGGCTACACCTTC.

This sequence joins TRBV10-3 and TRBJ1-2; D gene ambiguous. Per the germline V gene, CDR1 is ENHRY and CDR2 is SYGVKD. The CDR3 is 14 residues long. The V end was cut by 3 bases, the J end by 4 bases, with 12 bases between. CDR3 DNA: TGTGCCATCAGTGATATCGGGTTCGGCTATGGCTACACCTTC. Its protein is CAISDIGFGYGYTF.

The V and J genes are TRBV9 and TRBJ2-1, with TRBD2 identical over 8 bases. V shed 0 bases and J 2 bases; nucleotides not matched to a gene: 4. Germline loops: CDR1 SGDLS, CDR2 YYNGEE. This CDR3 is 16 amino acids long. The CDR3: CASSVEDSGTYNEQFF. The CDR3 DNA sequence: TGTGCCAGCAGCGTAGAAGATAGCGGGACCTACAATGAGCAGTTCTTC.

The chain links TRBV27 to TRBJ2-3; 11 bases align to TRBD2. The CDR3 runs to 15 residues. V trimming: 5 bases; J trimming: 3 bases; junction bases outside the gene matches: 4. CDR1 MNHEY and CDR2 SMNVEV come from the germline V gene (reference sequence). The CDR3 loop is CASSLAGGRTDTQYF. The CDR3 bases are TGTGCCAGCAGTCTAGCGGGAGGTCGGACAGATACGCAGTATTTT.

This clone occurred a few times. This rearrangement joins TRBV27 to TRBJ1-4; the D is unclear. V gave up 3 bases and J gave up 6 bases, with 17 bases separating them. The CDR3 has 16 amino acids. CDR1 is MNHEY and CDR2 is SMNVEV in the germline V gene (reference sequence). CDR3 DNA: TGTGCCAGCAGTTTGATGGGTTATAGGAGGGATGAAAAACTGTTTTTT. Translated: CASSLMGYRRDEKLFF.

This clone was seen a single time. The chain employs TRBV12-5 and TRBJ2-7; D might be TRBD2 (5 bases). Looked up from germline, CDR1 is LGHNT and CDR2 is FRNRAP. The CDR3 is 15 residues long. Trimming left V 2 bases short and J 0 bases short, with 11 bases between. Here the CDR3 DNA reads TGTGCTAGTGGTTTGAGCCGGGGAGACTCCTACGAGCAGTACTTC. It translates to CASGLSRGDSYEQYF.

V is TRBV5-4 and J is TRBJ2-7; 7 positions agree with TRBD2. CDR1 is SGHNT, CDR2 YYREEE, per germline (reference sequence). This CDR3 is 18 amino acids long. V shed 3 bases and J 5 bases; nucleotides not matched to a gene: 20. CDR3 in DNA: TGTGCCAGCAGCTCGGGGCCGCCCCGAGGACTAGGGGCCCACGAGCAGTACTTC. Its protein product is CASSSGPPRGLGAHEQYF. Full variable domain (outside the CDR3, taken from reference TRBV5-4 and TRBJ2-7): ETGVTQSPTHLIKTRGQQVTLRCSSQSGHNTVSWYQQALGQGPQFIFQYYREEENGRGNFPPRFSGLQFPNYSSELNVNALELDDSALYLCASSSGPPRGLGAHEQYFGPGTRLTVT.

The gene calls are TRBV6-5 and TRBJ1-4, with D possibly TRBD1 on 6 matching bases. The CDR3 totals 14 residues. Germline lookup yields CDR1 MNHEY and CDR2 SVGAGI. Trimming took 6 bases from V and 6 from J, leaving 14 bases between them. CDR3 DNA: TGTGCCAGCAGATCCACAGGGATATATGAAAAACTGTTTTTT. Translated: CASRSTGIYEKLFF.

J is TRBJ2-5 and V is TRBV6-1; 9 positions agree with TRBD2. The CDR3 contains 16 residues. V lost 4 bases and J lost 0; bases outside the gene matches: 6. The V gene's germline CDR1 is MNHNS and CDR2 SASEGT. The CDR3 spells CASSVHGLAYQETQYF. The CDR3 coding sequence is TGTGCCAGCAGTGTTCATGGACTAGCGTACCAAGAGACCCAGTACTTC.

The chain is built from TRBV15 and TRBJ2-7; D unclear. Germline-derived CDR1 and CDR2 are LNHNV and YYDKDF (reference sequence). V was clipped by 1 base and J by 0 bases, with 10 bases between them. CDR3 length equals 15 residues. CDR3 region: CATSRVTSSSYEQYF. The CDR3 DNA follows: TGTGCCACCAGCAGAGTGACTTCTAGCTCCTACGAGCAGTACTTC.

V usage is TRBV28 and J usage is TRBJ2-1; TRBD2 aligns across 11 bases. Germline lookup yields CDR1 MDHEN and CDR2 SYDVKM. The CDR3 covers 15 residues. J lost 5 bases, V lost 6 bases, and 6 bases had no gene match. The CDR3 DNA follows: TGTGCCAGCAGCATGACTAGCGGGGTCGACAATGAGCAGTTCTTC. It encodes CASSMTSGVDNEQFF.

This clone was detected only a few times. This CDR3 reads CASSFRDSGRGLGNEQFF. In nucleotides, the CDR3 is TGCGCCAGCAGCTTCCGTGATAGCGGGAGAGGTTTAGGTAATGAGCAGTTCTTC. The rearrangement joins TRBV4-1 to TRBJ2-1; 9 bases align to TRBD2. V trimming: 5 bases; J trimming: 7 bases; junction bases outside the gene matches: 18. The CDR3 loop spans 18 amino acids. CDR1 is MGHRA, CDR2 YSYEKL, per germline.

The V call is TRBV5-6, the J call TRBJ2-7; 8 bases agree with TRBD2. Germline CDR1 SGHDT, CDR2 YYEEEE. V shed 0 bases, J shed 3 bases, and the junction held 11 bases outside the gene matches. CDR3 length equals 17 residues. The CDR3 region is CASSLASEAGVYYEQYF. In nucleotides, the CDR3 is TGTGCCAGCAGCTTGGCTTCAGAAGCGGGGGTTTACTACGAGCAGTACTTC.

The chain has TRBV6-5 and TRBJ2-3, with 7 nucleotides matching TRBD1. The CDR3 is 16 residues long. V lost 0 bases to trimming and J lost 0 bases; unmatched junction nucleotides: 3. The germline V gene has CDR1 MNHEY and CDR2 SVGAGI. CDR3 region: CASSYSQGRSTDTQYF. The CDR3 coding sequence is TGTGCCAGCAGTTACTCACAGGGGCGAAGCACAGATACGCAGTATTTT.

This clone has only one observation. The chain carries TRBV27 and TRBJ2-7, with TRBD2 identical over 14 bases. The CDR3 totals 16 residues. The junction had 9 bases not matched to a gene; V was cut back by 6 bases and J by 5 bases. CDR1 MNHEY and CDR2 SMNVEV come from the germline V gene (reference sequence). The CDR3 loop is CASSTPGLAGENEQYF. The CDR3 region has the DNA TGTGCCAGCAGCACCCCGGGACTAGCGGGAGAAAACGAGCAGTACTTC.

V is TRBV7-2 and J is TRBJ1-5, with 9 bases matching TRBD1. CDR3 size: 16 residues. Germline V gene lookup returns CDR1 SGHTA and CDR2 FQGNSA. Germline trimming cut 0 bases from V and 4 bases from J; bases unmatched to any gene: 4. In nucleotides, the CDR3 is TGTGCCAGCAGCTTAGCGGCGACAGGGGGGAATCAGCCCCAGCATTTT. Translated: CASSLAATGGNQPQHF.

The chain has TRBV5-4 and TRBJ2-1; D gene unclear. The ends were cut back, 5 bases at V and 7 bases at J, with 7 bases in the middle. Germline V gives CDR1 SGHNT, CDR2 YYREEE (reference sequence). This CDR3 region has 11 residues. The CDR3 bases are TGTGCCAGCAGAAACAAGAATGAGCAGTTCTTC. Residues: CASRNKNEQFF.

The gene calls are TRBV30 and TRBJ2-3, with D unresolved. Looked up from germline, CDR1 is GTSNPN and CDR2 is SVGIG (reference sequence). CDR3 length: 14 amino acids. V lost 3 bases and J lost 3, with 13 bases in between. The CDR3 DNA reads as TGTGCCTGGAGCGGAGACGGGTTTACAGATACGCAGTATTTT. Amino acid sequence: CAWSGDGFTDTQYF.

The chain recombines TRBV6-1 with TRBJ2-7; 7 bases are a match to TRBD1. Germline CDR1 MNHNS, CDR2 SASEGT. The length of the CDR3 is 17 residues. V was pared by 2 bases and J by 2 bases, with 12 bases of the junction left unmatched. CDR3: CASSERSTGEAPYEQYF. CDR3 bases: TGTGCCAGCAGTGAAAGGTCTACAGGGGAAGCCCCCTACGAGCAGTACTTC.

The chain links TRBV6-4 to TRBJ2-1; possibly TRBD2 for D (5 bases). Germline lookup yields CDR1 MRHNA and CDR2 SNTAGT. Trimming shortened V by 2 bases and J by 4 bases, and 12 bases separated the two germline ends. This CDR3 region has 15 residues. CDR3 sequence reads: CASSDDYPNYNEQFF. The DNA for the CDR3 is TGTGCCAGCAGTGACGACTATCCAAATTACAATGAGCAGTTCTTC.

The chain couples TRBV5-1 to TRBJ2-2; TRBD1 matches at 9 bases. Germline trimming cut 2 bases from V and 4 bases from J; bases unmatched to any gene: 6. Germline assignment: CDR1 SGHRS and CDR2 YFSETQ. The CDR3 runs 16 residues. The CDR3 region has the DNA TGCGCCAGCAGCTTTCGGGACAGGGTTGGCACCGGGGAGCTGTTTTTT. It is translated as CASSFRDRVGTGELFF.

V usage is TRBV7-8 and J usage is TRBJ2-1; 7 bases fit TRBD1. The CDR3 sequence is 13 residues long. The germline V gene encodes CDR1 SGHVS and CDR2 FQNEAQ. The V and J ends lost 1 base and 6 bases, in that order; junction bases with no gene match: 0. The CDR3: CASSLDRGNEQFF. DNA of the CDR3: TGTGCCAGCAGCTTAGACAGGGGCAATGAGCAGTTCTTC. Full variable domain (missing parts from reference TRBV7-8 and TRBJ2-1): GAGVSQSPRYKVAKRGQDVALRCDPISGHVSLFWYQQALGQGPEFLTYFQNEAQLDKSGLPSDRFFAERPEGSVSTLKIQRTQQEDSAVYLCASSLDRGNEQFFGPGTRLTVL.

J is TRBJ2-1 and V is TRBV4-3; 12 bases are a match to TRBD2. This CDR3 has 19 residues. Germline lookup yields CDR1 LGHNA and CDR2 YSLEER. J was trimmed by 3 bases and V by 0 bases; bases with no gene match: 9. Written as DNA, the CDR3 is TGCGCCAGCAGCCAAGATTTTGGGCTAGCGGGAGGGGTCTACAATGAGCAGTTCTTC. Protein sequence: CASSQDFGLAGGVYNEQFF.

The chain recombines TRBV7-6 with TRBJ2-5, with 9 bases matching TRBD2. CDR1 and CDR2 (germline): SGHVS, FNYEAQ. This CDR3 is 15 amino acids long. With V trimmed by 6 bases and J by 5 bases, 10 bases remained unmatched. The CDR3, as DNA: TGTGCCAGCAGTCCAATTAGCGGGAGAGGGGAGACCCAGTACTTC. This translates into CASSPISGRGETQYF. The full variable domain, its missing parts supplied by reference TRBV7-6 and TRBJ2-5, is GAGVSQSPRYKVTKRGQDVALRCDPISGHVSLYWYRQALGQGPEFLTYFNYEAQQDKSGLPNDRFSAERPEGSISTLTIQRTEQRDSAMYRCASSPISGRGETQYFGPGTRLLVL.

The rearrangement uses TRBV11-3 and TRBJ2-7, with 10 positions matching TRBD2. The trim removed 1 base at V and 0 bases at J, leaving 12 bases unmatched. Germline V gives CDR1 SGHNT, CDR2 YENEEA. The CDR3 has 19 residues. The CDR3 here is CASSLADSSGRPRSYEQYF. DNA for the CDR3: TGTGCCAGCAGCTTAGCGGACTCTAGCGGGAGACCCCGCTCCTACGAGCAGTACTTC.

V gene TRBV4-1 combines with J gene TRBJ1-2, with TRBD1 matching over 10 bases. Germline V gene sequence: CDR1 MGHRA, CDR2 YSYEKL. Trimming took 1 base from V and 6 from J; bases not matched to a gene: 5. This CDR3 is 15 amino acids long. The CDR3 DNA reads TGCGCCAGCAGCCAAGTCCGGGACAGGGGTCATGGCTACACCTTC. Protein product: CASSQVRDRGHGYTF.

This clone was found once. CDR3 region: CASSVVRGGDYNEQFF. The DNA of the CDR3 is TGTGCCAGCAGCGTAGTAAGGGGCGGTGACTACAATGAGCAGTTCTTC. The V call is TRBV9, the J call TRBJ2-1, with a weak D call TRBD1 (5 bases). Per germline, CDR1 SGDLS and CDR2 YYNGEE. Trimming removed 0 bases from V and 3 bases from J, with 13 bases in between. The CDR3 length is 16 residues.

Comment on this clone: Different DNA sequences within this sample yield the same CDR3. The gene calls are TRBV6-5 and TRBJ1-2; no reliable D call. The length of the CDR3 is 13 residues. In germline, CDR1 is MNHEY, CDR2 SVGAGI. Trimming shortened V by 2 bases and J by 2 bases, and 6 bases separated the two germline ends. CDR3 coding DNA: TGTGCCAGCAGTTACGAGGGAAACTATGGCTACACCTTC. Translated: CASSYEGNYGYTF.

The chain employs TRBV4-3 and TRBJ2-7, with 7 bases aligning to TRBD2. The CDR3 covers 17 residues. V shed 0 bases and J 0 bases; nucleotides not matched to a gene: 8. Germline V gene lookup returns CDR1 LGHNA and CDR2 YSLEER. CDR3 sequence: CASSQDRGVLSSYEQYF. The CDR3 nucleotides read TGCGCCAGCAGCCAAGATCGGGGGGTCCTTAGCTCCTACGAGCAGTACTTC.